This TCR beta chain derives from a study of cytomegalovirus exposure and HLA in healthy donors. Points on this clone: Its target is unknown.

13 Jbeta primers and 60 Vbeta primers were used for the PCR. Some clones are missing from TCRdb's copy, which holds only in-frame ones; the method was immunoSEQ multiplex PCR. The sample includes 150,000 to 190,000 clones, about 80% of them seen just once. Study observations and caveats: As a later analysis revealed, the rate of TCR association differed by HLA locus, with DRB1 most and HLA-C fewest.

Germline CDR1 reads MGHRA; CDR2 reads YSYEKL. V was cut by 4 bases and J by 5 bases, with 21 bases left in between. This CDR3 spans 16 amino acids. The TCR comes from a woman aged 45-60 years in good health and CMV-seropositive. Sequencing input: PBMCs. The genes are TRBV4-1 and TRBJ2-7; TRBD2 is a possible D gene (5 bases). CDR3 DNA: TGCGCCAGCAGCCTTACCCGGGGTCCTGGGATCCACGAGCAGTACTTC. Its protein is CASSLTRGPGIHEQYF.